This TCR beta chain was identified during a study of T-cell memory formation after mild COVID-19. Study as a whole: Each donor largely had its own TCR clusters.

This clonotype was counted between two and nine times. Its matching antigen is unknown. MiXCR was run by TCRdb on the 5' RACE reads, yielding one entry per CDR3 protein. The table lists around 310,000 distinct CDR3 sequences, 13% to 15% of them singletons. In germline, CDR1 is SEHNR, CDR2 FQNEAQ (reference sequence). The V end was cut by 5 bases, the J end by 7 bases, with 13 bases between. This CDR3 contains 13 residues. Whole-study findings and limits: Cross-reactive memory apparently joined, as some responding clones appeared in pre-infection memory. Balance between CD4 and CD8 was seen in clones contracting day 15 to 85, and a CD4+ lean was seen in later expanders.

The chain combines TRBV7-9 with TRBJ2-3; D is undetermined. Sequencing was performed on PBMCs or a T cell subset sorted from them (not recorded which). The TCR comes from a man between 18 and 29 years old who had mild COVID-19 (a few samples of this study predate the infection). Cell type and time point are not known. The DNA for the CDR3 is TGTGCCAGCAGCCCAACCCAAACTTATACGCAGTATTTT. Translating it yields CASSPTQTYTQYF.